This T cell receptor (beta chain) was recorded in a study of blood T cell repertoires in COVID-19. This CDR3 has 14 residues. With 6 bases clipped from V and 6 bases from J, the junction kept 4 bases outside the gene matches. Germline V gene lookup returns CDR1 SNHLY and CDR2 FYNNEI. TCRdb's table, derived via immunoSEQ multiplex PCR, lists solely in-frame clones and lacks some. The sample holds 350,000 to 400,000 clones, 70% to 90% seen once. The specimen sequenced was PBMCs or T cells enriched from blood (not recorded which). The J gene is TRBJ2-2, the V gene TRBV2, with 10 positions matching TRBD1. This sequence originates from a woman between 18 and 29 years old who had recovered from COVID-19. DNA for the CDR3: TGTGCCAGCAGGGACGGACAGGGGGCCGGGGAGCTGTTTTTT. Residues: CASRDGQGAGELFF.